Listed here are 20 T cell receptor beta chains from one sample, sequenced in a study of shared clonotypes between healthy human individuals. Assay: immunoSEQ multiplex PCR; the TCRdb copy retains only in-frame clones and omits some. Of around 2.5 million clones listed, 93% are singletons. The specimen sequenced was naive CD4+ T cells from PBMCs. Subset here: CD45RA+ positively selected. These receptors were taken from a man aged 18 to 29 in good health. Some clones in this sample may be carry-over from other donors' samples.

The chain combines TRBV19 with TRBJ1-2; TRBD1 matches at 8 bases. The CDR3 loop spans 15 amino acids. From germline, CDR1 is LNHDA and CDR2 SQIVND (reference sequence). V shed 2 bases, J shed 5 bases, and the junction held 7 bases outside the gene matches. CDR3 residues: CASSIWDRKAYGYTF. In nucleotides, the CDR3 is TGTGCCAGTAGTATATGGGACAGGAAGGCATATGGCTACACCTTC.

This clone was observed once. The chain is built from TRBV28 and TRBJ1-1; D not certain. The CDR3 totals 12 residues. V dropped 6 bases and J dropped 4 bases, with 9 bases sitting between them. The germline V gene encodes CDR1 MDHEN and CDR2 SYDVKM. CDR3 protein: CASRPPLTEAFF. The CDR3, as DNA: TGTGCCAGCAGACCTCCTCTCACTGAAGCTTTCTTT. Together with reference TRBV28 and TRBJ1-1, the CDR3 gives the full variable domain: DVKVTQSSRYLVKRTGEKVFLECVQDMDHENMFWYRQDPGLGLRLIYFSYDVKMKEKGDIPEGYSVSREKKERFSLILESASTNQTSMYLCASRPPLTEAFFGQGTRLTVV.

The chain links TRBV29-1 to TRBJ1-5; D ambiguous. Per germline, CDR1 SQVTM and CDR2 ANQGSEA. V was trimmed by 5 bases and J by 3 bases, leaving 11 bases between them. The CDR3 runs to 13 residues. The CDR3 coding sequence is TGCAGCGTTTGGTCTATGGACAATCAGCCCCAGCATTTT. It yields the protein CSVWSMDNQPQHF.

On this clone itself: Other DNA sequences of this sample code for an identical CDR3. CDR3 DNA sequence: TGTGCCAGCTCACTAGGCGGGGACACTGAAGCTTTCTTT. Its protein product is CASSLGGDTEAFF. The genes are TRBV18 and TRBJ1-1; D is ambiguous. The CDR3 is made up of 13 amino acids. V gave up 4 bases and J gave up 3 bases, with 9 bases separating them. CDR1 and CDR2 from the germline V gene are KGHSH and LQKENI.

This rearrangement joins TRBV7-2 to TRBJ2-7; D is undetermined. This CDR3 spans 14 amino acids. Trimming removed 3 bases from V and 0 bases from J, with 9 bases in between. The germline V gene has CDR1 SGHTA and CDR2 FQGNSA. CDR3 protein: CASSFSRYSYEQYF. The CDR3 DNA follows: TGTGCCAGCAGCTTTTCCAGATACTCCTACGAGCAGTACTTC.

The chain couples TRBV10-3 to TRBJ2-7; a weak D match, TRBD1 (6 bases). Trimming stripped 7 bases from V and 3 bases from J, with 16 bases between. The length of the CDR3 is 14 residues. Germline loops: CDR1 ENHRY, CDR2 SYGVKD. CDR3 sequence: CAIKGPKQGYEQYF. DNA for the CDR3: TGTGCCATCAAAGGTCCCAAACAGGGCTACGAGCAGTACTTC.

The V and J genes are TRBV19 and TRBJ2-5; TRBD2 matches 8 bases. This CDR3 is built from 15 residues. Germline CDR1 is LNHDA and CDR2 is SQIVND (reference sequence). V lost 2 bases and J lost 1; bases outside the gene matches: 3. The CDR3 DNA is TGTGCCAGTAGTATATTCCTAGCGGGCCAAGAGACCCAGTACTTC. This encodes CASSIFLAGQETQYF.

This clone was detected once. V gene TRBV7-3 combines with J gene TRBJ2-1; D is perhaps TRBD2 (6 bases). This CDR3 spans 15 amino acids. The germline V gene has CDR1 SGHTA and CDR2 FQGTGA. V lost 6 bases and J lost 0, with 12 bases in between. DNA for the CDR3: TGTGCCAGCAGTTATAGCGGCGGCTCCTACAATGAGCAGTTCTTC. Amino acid sequence: CASSYSGGSYNEQFF.

The gene calls are TRBV2 and TRBJ2-3, with TRBD1 matching 12 bases. Trimming removed 8 bases from V and 7 bases from J; junction bases left unmatched: 4. CDR1 SNHLY and CDR2 FYNNEI come from the germline V gene. This CDR3 is built from 13 residues. The CDR3 sequence: CASEGQGAYTQYF. The CDR3 nucleotides read TGTGCCAGCGAGGGACAGGGGGCTTATACGCAGTATTTT.

This clone showed up just once. V usage is TRBV29-1 and J usage is TRBJ2-3; 9 bases agree with TRBD2. The CDR3 is 15 residues long. CDR1 and CDR2 from the germline V gene are SQVTM and ANQGSEA. V dropped 4 bases and J dropped 10; count of bases not matched to a gene: 15. CDR3 DNA: TGCAGCGTTGTTCGTGTAGCGGGAGTTTCCACTGCGCAGTATTTT. The encoded protein is CSVVRVAGVSTAQYF.

V gene TRBV7-9 combines with J gene TRBJ1-6; D not certain. This CDR3 comprises 14 residues. V was pared by 1 base and J by 9 bases, with 10 bases between. Germline-derived CDR1 and CDR2 are SEHNR and FQNEAQ (reference sequence). The CDR3 nucleotides are TGTGCCAGCAGCTTAGGGGGTTTTCCTTCACCCCTCCACTTT. Its protein is CASSLGGFPSPLHF.

This chain uses TRBV7-9 with TRBJ2-7; D is undetermined. V lost 5 bases, J lost 5 bases, and 19 bases lay in between. There are 15 residues in the CDR3. Germline lookup yields CDR1 SEHNR and CDR2 FQNEAQ (reference sequence). Here the CDR3 DNA reads TGTGCCAGCAGCCAAACCTTGGCTCCTATCCACGAGCAGTACTTC. Translating gives CASSQTLAPIHEQYF.

The chain combines TRBV28 with TRBJ2-1, with D possibly TRBD2 on 6 matching bases. V gave up 8 bases and J gave up 7 bases, with 18 bases separating them. The CDR3 runs to 14 residues. The germline CDR1 and CDR2 sequences are MDHEN and SYDVKM. The CDR3 is CASRRGSLHNEQFF. CDR3 DNA sequence: TGTGCCAGCCGGAGGGGCTCCTTACATAATGAGCAGTTCTTC.

This clone was recorded only once. Other DNA sequences in the sample encode the same CDR3. The rearrangement joins TRBV18 to TRBJ1-1; 8 bases match TRBD1. This CDR3 is built from 13 residues. With V trimmed by 3 bases and J by 4 bases, 1 base remained unmatched. The germline V gene encodes CDR1 KGHSH and CDR2 LQKENI. CDR3 residues: CASSPGQVTEAFF. As DNA, the CDR3 is TGTGCCAGCTCACCGGGACAGGTCACTGAAGCTTTCTTT.

The chain carries TRBV7-3 and TRBJ1-1; TRBD1 is a possible D gene (6 bases). This CDR3 has 15 amino acids. Trimming cost V 3 bases and J 6 bases, with 17 bases left between them. Germline CDR1 SGHTA, CDR2 FQGTGA. The DNA for the CDR3 is TGTGCCAGCAGCTTCCCAAGTCCCGGGGGCGCTGAAGCTTTCTTT. It is translated as CASSFPSPGGAEAFF.

Details on this clone: This CDR3 is also generated by other DNA sequences in the sample. The chain recombines TRBV5-1 with TRBJ2-3, with 9 positions matching TRBD2. The CDR3 is 15 residues long. V trimming: 0 bases; J trimming: 5 bases; junction bases outside the gene matches: 4. From germline, CDR1 is SGHRS and CDR2 YFSETQ. The CDR3 nucleotides are TGCGCCAGCAGCTTGGGATTAGCGGGAGTAGATACGCAGTATTTT. Translation gives CASSLGLAGVDTQYF.

Regarding this clone: The same CDR3 is also encoded by other DNA sequences in this sample. The chain carries TRBV6-5 and TRBJ2-7, with 10 bases fitting TRBD2. After removal of 5 bases from V and 0 bases from J, the junction contained 1 base not matched to a gene. From germline, CDR1 is MNHEY and CDR2 SVGAGI. This CDR3 is 14 amino acids long. In nucleotides, the CDR3 is TGTGCCAGCAGTAGACTAGCGGGCTCCTACGAGCAGTACTTC. It codes for CASSRLAGSYEQYF.

This chain uses TRBV7-9 with TRBJ1-2, with D possibly TRBD1 on 6 matching bases. This CDR3 is 15 amino acids long. V was cut by 2 bases and J by 2 bases, with 12 bases left in between. Germline CDR1 SEHNR, CDR2 FQNEAQ (reference sequence). Written as DNA, the CDR3 is TGTGCCAGCAGCTTATTTGGACAGTCCAACTATGGCTACACCTTC. It codes for CASSLFGQSNYGYTF.

The chain couples TRBV6-1 to TRBJ1-5, with 10 bases fitting TRBD1. Germline V gene sequence: CDR1 MNHNS, CDR2 SASEGT. This CDR3 spans 15 amino acids. V was clipped by 5 bases and J by 6 bases; unmatched bases: 7. The CDR3 loop is CASSLTGTGVQPQHF. DNA for the CDR3: TGTGCCAGCAGTTTGACCGGGACAGGGGTTCAGCCCCAGCATTTT.

Only one count was recorded for this clone. V gene TRBV5-5 combines with J gene TRBJ1-2; D unclear. The CDR3 runs to 19 residues. Germline CDR1 SGHKS, CDR2 YYEKEE (reference sequence). Trimming removed 4 bases from V and 6 bases from J, with 31 bases in between. In nucleotides, the CDR3 is TGTGCCAGCAGCGGCGAAACCCAAAAGATACACATTTTCGGGAATGGCTACACCTTC. This codes for CASSGETQKIHIFGNGYTF.